The rows below give T cell receptor beta chains drawn from one sample of a study of T-cell memory formation after mild COVID-19. MiXCR was run by TCRdb on the 5' RACE reads, yielding one entry per CDR3 protein. This sample has approximately 250,000 distinct CDR3 sequences; over 15% occur once, and the top ten carry around a fifth. The sequenced sample was PBMCs or a T cell subset sorted from them (not recorded which). Receptors were obtained from a man between 18 and 35 years old who had mild COVID-19 (a few samples of this study predate the infection). Cell type and time point are not known. CDR3s include the opening cysteine and the closing phenylalanine or tryptophan. The D gene is left open where the match is weak. Clone size is not always given. Where it is, it says once, few, many or a class for expanded clones.

size	V	J	D	DNA	CDR3
many	TRBV4-3	TRBJ2-1	TRBD2	TGCGCCAGCAGCCGACTCATAGCGGGTGATTACAATGAGCAGTTCTTC	CASSRLIAGDYNEQFF
.	TRBV14	TRBJ2-2	.	TGTGCCAGCAGCCAAGACGCAGGGTACGGGGAGCTGTTTTTT	CASSQDAGYGELFF
few	TRBV7-2	TRBJ2-1	.	TGTGCCAGCAGCCCCCGGTACTCGGCGGAACGGCAGTTCTTC	CASSPRYSAERQFF
.	TRBV20-1	TRBJ2-2	.	TGCAGTGCTAGACAGCTAATAAACACCGGGGAGCTGTTTTTT	CSARQLINTGELFF
few	TRBV4-3	TRBJ1-6	TRBD1	TGCGCCAGCAGCCAAGATCTAGACAGGGTCAACGCCTATAATTCACCCCTCCACTTT	CASSQDLDRVNAYNSPLHF
few	TRBV5-1	TRBJ2-3	TRBD2	TGCGCCAGCAGGGACGGGACTAGTGTGGATACGCAGTATTTT	CASRDGTSVDTQYF
once	TRBV4-2	TRBJ1-1	.	TGTGCCAGCAGCCCCCGAGGGGAGATGAACACTGAAGCTTTCTTT	CASSPRGEMNTEAFF
few	TRBV2	TRBJ2-5	.	TGTGCCAGCATGAGGGTCCCCGGGAAGACCCAGTACTTC	CASMRVPGKTQYF
.	TRBV4-3	TRBJ1-3	.	TGCGCCAGCAGCCAAGATGTTCAGCAGGGTTTACGAAACACCATATATTTT	CASSQDVQQGLRNTIYF
.	TRBV12-3/TRBV12-4	TRBJ2-1	TRBD2	TGTGCCAGCAGTTTTCGGACTAGCGGGTACAATGAGCAGTTCTTC	CASSFRTSGYNEQFF
few	TRBV7-9	TRBJ1-1	.	TGTGCCAGCACCAGGAACCCCCTTAGGGGTGAAGCTTTCTTT	CASTRNPLRGEAFF
few	TRBV4-1	TRBJ1-4	.	TGCGCCAGCAGCCAAGATGGGGGTGGATCGAGATACGAAAAACTGTTTTTT	CASSQDGGGSRYEKLFF
.	TRBV12-3/TRBV12-4	TRBJ1-2	TRBD1	TGTGCCAGCGCCGGACAGGGGGCCTGGGGCTACACCTTC	CASAGQGAWGYTF
.	TRBV6-2/TRBV6-3	TRBJ2-2	.	TGTGCCAGCAGTTACGGGAGGAACACCGGGGAGCTGTTTTTT	CASSYGRNTGELFF
.	TRBV6-2/TRBV6-3	TRBJ1-1	TRBD1	TGTGCCAGCAGACCGCGAAGAAACAGGGGTCTCAACACTGAAGCTTTCTTT	CASRPRRNRGLNTEAFF
few	TRBV2	TRBJ2-5	.	TGTGCCAGCAGTGGAGAGCGCGGAGAGACCCAGTACTTC	CASSGERGETQYF
few	TRBV12-3/TRBV12-4	TRBJ2-1	TRBD2	TGTGCCAGCAGTTTATTCCTAGCGGGGGGGCCGGAGGCGAATGAGCAGTTCTTC	CASSLFLAGGPEANEQFF
many	TRBV7-9	TRBJ2-3	TRBD2	TGTGCCAGCAGCTTCACTAGCGGGGGGGATGATTATTTT	CASSFTSGGDDYF
.	TRBV5-6	TRBJ2-7	.	TGTGCCAGCAGCTTGATTCTGATCTACGAGCAGTACTTC	CASSLILIYEQYF
few	TRBV20-1	TRBJ1-1	TRBD1	TGCAGTGCCCCACACAGGGGGCGTAACACTGAAGCTTTCTTT	CSAPHRGRNTEAFF
many	TRBV5-4	TRBJ1-4	.	TGTGCCAGCAGCTTGCCCGGATCAAAACTGTTTTTT	CASSLPGSKLFF
.	TRBV5-1	TRBJ2-2	.	TGCGCCAGCAGCTTGACTACCAACTTGGACGGGGAGCTGTTTTTT	CASSLTTNLDGELFF
.	TRBV9	TRBJ1-2	.	TGTGCCAGCAGCGTAGACAGTAACTTATATGTCTACACCTTC	CASSVDSNLYVYTF
few	TRBV11-1	TRBJ2-6	.	TGTGCCAGCAGCCTAACTTCTGGGGCCAACGTCCTGACTTTC	CASSLTSGANVLTF
few	TRBV27	TRBJ2-1	.	TGTGCCAGCAGTTTAGTGGGCTTTTACAATGAGCAGTTCTTC	CASSLVGFYNEQFF
.	TRBV5-6	TRBJ2-1	.	TGTGCCAGCAGCATCGGGGCGTCCTACAATGAGCAGTTCTTC	CASSIGASYNEQFF
few	TRBV7-9	TRBJ2-7	TRBD1	TGTGCCAGCAGCCCTTACAGGGGTGCCCTCTACGAGCAGTACTTC	CASSPYRGALYEQYF
few	TRBV12-3/TRBV12-4	TRBJ2-1	TRBD1	TGTGCCAGCAGTTTATTTCAGGGGGCCTACAATGAGCAGTTCTTC	CASSLFQGAYNEQFF
few	TRBV20-1	TRBJ2-3	.	TGCAGTGCTAGCTGGGGGGGCAGCACAGATACGCAGTATTTT	CSASWGGSTDTQYF
.	TRBV12-5	TRBJ2-7	.	TGTGCTAGTGGTCTACACCGGGGGGACAGCTCCTACGAGCAGTACTTC	CASGLHRGDSSYEQYF
.	TRBV7-6	TRBJ2-7	.	TGTGCCAGCAGCAGATTCAGGGGGGTATTGGGAGAGCAGTACTTC	CASSRFRGVLGEQYF
.	TRBV7-9	TRBJ2-5	TRBD1	TGTGCCAGCAGCTTAAAAGGGGGCCGGTTGGAGACCCAGTACTTC	CASSLKGGRLETQYF
many	TRBV19	TRBJ1-1	.	TGTGCCAGTAAAGTTGGCACGCACAACACTGAAGCTTTCTTT	CASKVGTHNTEAFF
few	TRBV7-2	TRBJ2-1	.	TGTGCCAGCAGCTTATCCAATCGGAACGATGAGCAGTTCTTC	CASSLSNRNDEQFF
.	TRBV4-1	TRBJ2-1	.	TGCGCCAGCAGCCAAGGAGGAGGGTTTGAGCAGTTCTTC	CASSQGGGFEQFF
.	TRBV6-1	TRBJ1-1	.	TGTGCCAGCACCTTTAGGGTGGGCACTGAAGCTTTCTTT	CASTFRVGTEAFF
many	TRBV30	TRBJ1-2	.	TGTGCCTGGAAACGAGACCGCCCCTATGGCTACACCTTC	CAWKRDRPYGYTF
few	TRBV15	TRBJ2-2	TRBD1	TGTGCCACCAGCAGGGACAGGGGTCCCAACACCGGGGAGCTGTTTTTT	CATSRDRGPNTGELFF
.	TRBV21-1	TRBJ1-2	.	TGTGCCAGCAGCAAGTTAACCCAGGGACGTGGCTACACCTTC	CASSKLTQGRGYTF
few	TRBV6-4	TRBJ2-1	TRBD1	TGTGCCAGCAGTCTCGAGACAGGGGAACGTGAGCAGTTCTTC	CASSLETGEREQFF
few	TRBV9	TRBJ2-7	.	TGTGCCAGCAGCGCCGGACCTCTCTCCTACGAGCAGTACTTC	CASSAGPLSYEQYF
.	TRBV12-3/TRBV12-4	TRBJ2-7	TRBD1	TGTGCCAGCAGTTTAAGGGACAGGGCCCACGAGCAGTACTTC	CASSLRDRAHEQYF
few	TRBV5-5	TRBJ1-2	.	TGTGCCAGCAGCTTGGACAGGACAAGGGGCTACACCTTC	CASSLDRTRGYTF
few	TRBV28	TRBJ2-4	TRBD1	TGTGCCAGCAGTCCAACAGGGGGTGCCAAAAACATTCAGTACTTC	CASSPTGGAKNIQYF
.	TRBV28	TRBJ2-1	.	TGTGCCAGCAGTATTCAGGGGCGCGCCTACAATGAGCAGTTCTTC	CASSIQGRAYNEQFF
.	TRBV6-2/TRBV6-3	TRBJ2-7	.	TGTGCCAGCAGCAACAGTGCCTACGAGCAGTACTTC	CASSNSAYEQYF
.	TRBV10-3	TRBJ1-1	TRBD1	TGTGCCATCAGGCGACAGGGGAACACTGAAGCTTTCTTT	CAIRRQGNTEAFF
few	TRBV4-3	TRBJ2-3	.	TGCGCCAGCAGCCAAGATGGTCGGGGGTATACGCAGTATTTT	CASSQDGRGYTQYF
few	TRBV27	TRBJ1-6	TRBD1	TGTGCCAGCAGCTTAGGATTCCAGGGGGCTGGGATGAATTCACCCCTCCACTTT	CASSLGFQGAGMNSPLHF
.	TRBV2	TRBJ2-3	.	TGTGCCACCCGTGAGGGGGGCTGGGATACGCAGTATTTT	CATREGGWDTQYF
.	TRBV20-1	TRBJ2-3	.	TGCAGTGCTAGGGGGCCAAGCACAGATACGCAGTATTTT	CSARGPSTDTQYF